A single sample gave rise to the 13 T cell receptor beta chains below, sequenced in a study of cytomegalovirus exposure and HLA in healthy donors. A multiplex PCR was run with 60 Vbeta primers and 13 Jbeta primers. Method: immunoSEQ multiplex PCR; TCRdb's copy keeps in-frame clones and lacks some. The sample shows over 150,000 clones, roughly 80% of them seen only once. Sequenced input: PBMCs. The receptors derive from a man in his thirties or forties in good health and CMV-seropositive.

V is TRBV5-1 and J is TRBJ2-7; 10 bases match TRBD2. The germline gives CDR1 SGHRS, CDR2 YFSETQ. Unmatched junction bases numbered 9, after V lost 0 bases and J lost 0 bases. There are 18 residues in the CDR3. Here the CDR3 reads CASSLALAGPTSSYEQYF. For the CDR3, the DNA is TGCGCCAGCAGCTTGGCACTAGCGGGACCCACTAGCTCCTACGAGCAGTACTTC.

V and J are TRBV6-6 and TRBJ2-1; possibly TRBD2 for D (5 bases). The CDR3 is made up of 14 amino acids. From germline, CDR1 is MNHNY and CDR2 SVGAGI (reference sequence). The V gene lost 6 bases and the J gene lost 9 bases, with 18 bases spanning the gap. The CDR3 loop is CASRGERTAGEQFF. CDR3 bases: TGTGCCAGCAGGGGTGAGCGGACGGCGGGTGAGCAGTTCTTC.

V usage is TRBV4-2 and J usage is TRBJ2-1, with no clear D. Per germline, CDR1 LGHNA and CDR2 YNFKEQ. V lost 3 bases and J lost 7, with 13 bases in between. The CDR3 is 14 amino acids. The CDR3 region has the DNA TGTGCCAGCAGCCACGACGTATCGGAGAATGAGCAGTTCTTC. Protein product: CASSHDVSENEQFF.

The chain couples TRBV5-6 to TRBJ2-5; 13 nucleotides align to TRBD2. The V gene's germline CDR1 is SGHDT and CDR2 YYEEEE. CDR3 length: 15 residues. V lost 4 bases, J lost 2 bases, and 2 bases stayed unmatched. The CDR3 region has the DNA TGTGCCAGCAGCGGACTAGCGGGAGCGCAAGAGACCCAGTACTTC. As protein: CASSGLAGAQETQYF.

This chain connects TRBV4-3 to TRBJ2-3; D call uncertain. Germline CDR1 reads LGHNA; CDR2 reads YSLEER. V shed 0 bases and J shed 1 base, with 8 bases lying between them. The CDR3 extends over 15 amino acids. CDR3 loop: CASSQDPSRTDTQYF. DNA for the CDR3: TGCGCCAGCAGCCAAGATCCATCCCGCACAGATACGCAGTATTTT.

This clone has only one observation. V and J are TRBV5-1 and TRBJ1-1; 8 bases are shared with TRBD1. CDR3 size: 14 residues. Germline CDR1 and CDR2: SGHRS and YFSETQ. V gave up 4 bases and J gave up 6 bases; unmatched junction bases: 8. CDR3 sequence (DNA): TGCGCCAGCAGCGCGACAGGGGAGGAGGCTGAAGCTTTCTTT. This gives the protein CASSATGEEAEAFF.

The J gene is TRBJ2-1, the V gene TRBV10-3, with D possibly TRBD2 on 5 matching bases. This CDR3 region has 14 residues. V was shortened by 11 bases and J by 4 bases, with 18 bases between the two germline ends. Germline-derived CDR1 and CDR2 are ENHRY and SYGVKD. The CDR3 reads CASGEGRGYNEQFF. Written as DNA, the CDR3 is TGTGCCTCTGGTGAGGGTAGAGGTTACAATGAGCAGTTCTTC.

The genes are TRBV5-1 and TRBJ1-2; 9 positions match TRBD1. CDR3 size: 15 residues. In germline, CDR1 is SGHRS, CDR2 YFSETQ. V lost 4 bases, J lost 4 bases, and 8 bases stayed unmatched. The CDR3 DNA follows: TGCGCCAGCAGCCAGACAGGGGGGTTGAGCTATGGCTACACCTTC. This translates into CASSQTGGLSYGYTF.

J is TRBJ2-2 and V is TRBV30; 7 bases are a match to TRBD2. Germline V gives CDR1 GTSNPN, CDR2 SVGIG (reference sequence). V trimming: 0 bases; J trimming: 4 bases; junction bases outside the gene matches: 5. This CDR3 spans 15 amino acids. The CDR3 nucleotides are TGTGCCTGGAGTGTAAGGGGACTATTCACCGGGGAGCTGTTTTTT. Translating it yields CAWSVRGLFTGELFF.

This chain uses TRBV6-5 with TRBJ1-2; tentative D call: TRBD1 (6 bases). This CDR3 comprises 14 residues. The V end lost 6 bases, the J end lost 1 base, and 12 bases lay between the germline ends. CDR1 and CDR2 from the germline V gene are MNHEY and SVGAGI. As DNA, the CDR3 is TGTGCCAGCAGCCCGGACAGTCATAACTATGGCTACACCTTC. Encoded protein: CASSPDSHNYGYTF.

This clone was counted only a few times. The CDR3 loop reads CATSRRTGADTQYF. CDR3 DNA sequence: TGTGCCACCAGCAGAAGGACAGGGGCAGATACGCAGTATTTT. J is TRBJ2-3 and V is TRBV15; 9 positions match TRBD1. The CDR3 contains 14 residues. V lost 2 bases to trimming and J lost 4 bases; unmatched junction nucleotides: 1. From germline, CDR1 is LNHNV and CDR2 YYDKDF (reference sequence).

This chain joins TRBV4-2 and TRBJ2-3; 8 bases match TRBD2. CDR1 is LGHNA, CDR2 YNFKEQ, per germline. The length of the CDR3 is 18 residues. V was pared by 1 base and J by 0 bases, with 9 bases of the junction left unmatched. This CDR3 is CASSQVASGLSSTDTQYF. The CDR3 DNA reads as TGTGCCAGCAGCCAAGTCGCTAGCGGGTTATCTAGCACAGATACGCAGTATTTT.

The genes are TRBV7-3 and TRBJ2-3; weak D call: TRBD1 (6 bases). This CDR3 is built from 15 residues. Trimming took 5 bases from V and 5 from J, leaving 17 bases between them. The V gene's germline CDR1 is SGHTA and CDR2 FQGTGA. The CDR3 region is CASSPTGQRGDTQYF. The CDR3 DNA sequence: TGTGCCAGCAGCCCCACAGGGCAAAGGGGAGATACGCAGTATTTT.